Below, 12 T cell receptor beta chains from the same sample are listed, as sequenced in a study of cytomegalovirus exposure and HLA in healthy donors (dated by TCRdb to 2015 to 2018). The library came from the immunoSEQ multiplex PCR assay. A mixture of 60 forward primers for TCR Vbeta segments and 13 reverse primers for TCR Jbeta segments was used in the multiplex PCR. Drawn from immuneACCESS, this table holds only the in-frame rearrangements with V and J called that TCRdb kept. Clones are partly lost; checked studies trace under half to an unresolved V gene and leave the rest unexplained. The sample contains 200,000 or so clones, roughly 80% of them found a single time. The ten largest clones take up roughly 1.3% of the sample. The sequenced sample was PBMCs. These receptors all stem from a girl aged 10 to 17 in good health and CMV-seronegative.

The genes are TRBV27 and TRBJ2-7; TRBD1 matches 10 bases. The germline CDR1 and CDR2 sequences are MNHEY and SMNVEV (reference sequence). CDR3 length: 15 amino acids. The V segment lost 4 bases and the J segment 3 bases; nucleotides outside the gene matches: 6. CDR3 loop: CASSSIGTGVYEQYF. In DNA, the CDR3 is TGTGCCAGCAGTTCCATCGGGACAGGGGTCTACGAGCAGTACTTC.

The chain combines TRBV4-2 with TRBJ2-1; D not resolved. V was trimmed by 1 base and J by 4 bases, leaving 8 bases between them. Germline assignment: CDR1 LGHNA and CDR2 YNFKEQ. This CDR3 comprises 14 residues. The CDR3 bases are TGTGCCAGCAGCCAAGGGCGGCAATACAATGAGCAGTTCTTC. This encodes CASSQGRQYNEQFF.

The chain recombines TRBV18 with TRBJ1-2, with TRBD1 matching over 7 bases. J lost 2 bases, V lost 4 bases, and 1 base had no gene match. The CDR3 runs 13 residues. Germline V gene data show CDR1 as KGHSH and CDR2 as LQKENI. CDR3 DNA: TGTGCCAGCTCACAGGGACAGAACTATGGCTACACCTTC. Protein product: CASSQGQNYGYTF.

The V gene is TRBV19, the J gene TRBJ2-7; D is perhaps TRBD2 (6 bases). This CDR3 spans 15 amino acids. Trimming left V 6 bases short and J 3 bases short, with 18 bases between. Germline values: CDR1 LNHDA, CDR2 SQIVND (reference sequence). The CDR3 sequence: CASSPGSGGFYEQYF. Here the CDR3 DNA reads TGTGCCAGTAGCCCAGGATCCGGGGGATTCTACGAGCAGTACTTC.

The chain couples TRBV5-1 to TRBJ2-5; 10 bases fit TRBD2. This CDR3 region has 15 residues. The V gene end was trimmed by 4 bases and the J gene end by 4 bases; junction bases not matched to a gene: 7. Germline V gene data show CDR1 as SGHRS and CDR2 as YFSETQ. CDR3 nucleotide sequence: TGCGCCAGCAGCGAGCCTAGCGGGGGAGGAGAGACCCAGTACTTC. This codes for CASSEPSGGGETQYF.

This clone was picked up a small number of times. The chain has TRBV6-5 and TRBJ2-7; 7 bases agree with TRBD1. This CDR3 comprises 13 residues. The junction had 4 bases not matched to a gene; V was cut back by 2 bases and J by 6 bases. Germline V CDR1 and CDR2: MNHEY, SVGAGI. This CDR3 reads CASSYTYRGEQYF. The CDR3 DNA reads TGTGCCAGCAGTTACACCTACAGGGGCGAGCAGTACTTC.

The chain combines TRBV28 with TRBJ2-7, with 10 bases fitting TRBD2. The CDR3 runs to 14 residues. The germline V gene encodes CDR1 MDHEN and CDR2 SYDVKM. J gave up 7 bases and V 3 bases, and 6 bases lay outside the gene matches. The chain's CDR3 is CASSFTGTSVEQYF. CDR3 DNA: TGTGCCAGCAGTTTCACCGGGACTAGCGTTGAGCAGTACTTC.

The chain combines TRBV30 with TRBJ1-1, with D unclear. Trimming left V 1 base short and J 1 base short, with 7 bases between. The germline CDR1 and CDR2 sequences are GTSNPN and SVGIG (reference sequence). CDR3 size: 13 residues. The CDR3 is CAWSADSNTEAFF. CDR3 bases: TGTGCCTGGAGTGCGGACTCGAACACTGAAGCTTTCTTT.

V and J are TRBV10-2 and TRBJ1-1; D ambiguous. Germline-derived CDR1 and CDR2 are WSHSY and SAAADI. V was pared by 2 bases and J by 1 base, with 8 bases between. The CDR3 loop spans 14 amino acids. In DNA, the CDR3 is TGCGCCAGCAGTGAGGGAGGGTGGAACACTGAAGCTTTCTTT. Its translation is CASSEGGWNTEAFF.

The chain links TRBV7-2 to TRBJ2-2, with TRBD2 identical over 9 bases. Germline V gives CDR1 SGHTA, CDR2 FQGNSA. Trimming at V came to 5 bases and at J to 7 bases, leaving 8 bases not matched to a gene. This CDR3 is built from 15 residues. CDR3 coding DNA: TGTGCCAGCAGCCCTAAGCGGGGGGTCGGCGGGGAGCTGTTTTTT. Translated, it gives CASSPKRGVGGELFF. The variable domain in full, completed from reference TRBV7-2 and TRBJ2-2, reads GAGVSQSPSNKVTEKGKDVELRCDPISGHTALYWYRQSLGQGLEFLIYFQGNSAPDKSGLPSDRFSAERTGGSVSTLTIQRTQQEDSAVYLCASSPKRGVGGELFFGEGSRLTVL.

This sequence joins TRBV28 and TRBJ2-1; 10 positions agree with TRBD1. The CDR3 is made up of 16 amino acids. Germline CDR1 is MDHEN and CDR2 is SYDVKM. V lost 2 bases to trimming and J lost 9 bases; unmatched junction nucleotides: 10. The CDR3 region is CASSLRTGGGQGEQFF. The CDR3, as DNA: TGTGCCAGCAGTTTACGGACAGGGGGAGGTCAGGGTGAGCAGTTCTTC.

In DNA, the CDR3 is TGTGCCAGCTCACCTGGACAGACGCTGAACACTGAAGCTTTCTTT. Translation: CASSPGQTLNTEAFF. The gene calls are TRBV18 and TRBJ1-1; possibly TRBD1 for D (6 bases). This CDR3 comprises 15 residues. V lost 3 bases and J lost 0, with 11 bases in between. CDR1 is KGHSH and CDR2 is LQKENI in the germline V gene.